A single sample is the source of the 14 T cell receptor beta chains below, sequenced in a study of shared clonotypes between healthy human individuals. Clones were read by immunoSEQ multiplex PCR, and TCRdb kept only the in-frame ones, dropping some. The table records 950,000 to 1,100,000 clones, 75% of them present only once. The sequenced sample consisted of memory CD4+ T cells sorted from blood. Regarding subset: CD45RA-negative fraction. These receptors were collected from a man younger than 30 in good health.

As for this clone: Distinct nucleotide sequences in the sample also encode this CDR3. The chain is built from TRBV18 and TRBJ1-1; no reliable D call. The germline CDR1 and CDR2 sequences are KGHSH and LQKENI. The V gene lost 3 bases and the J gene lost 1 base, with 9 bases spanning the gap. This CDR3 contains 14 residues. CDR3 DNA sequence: TGTGCCAGCTCACCTTTACGCGGGAACACTGAAGCTTTCTTT. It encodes CASSPLRGNTEAFF.

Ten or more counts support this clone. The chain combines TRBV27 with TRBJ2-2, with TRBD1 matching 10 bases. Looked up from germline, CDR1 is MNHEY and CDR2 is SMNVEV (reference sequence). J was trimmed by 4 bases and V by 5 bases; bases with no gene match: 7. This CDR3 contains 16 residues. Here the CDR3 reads CASSPDRGRGTGELFF. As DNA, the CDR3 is TGTGCCAGCAGTCCCGACAGGGGGCGCGGCACCGGGGAGCTGTTTTTT.

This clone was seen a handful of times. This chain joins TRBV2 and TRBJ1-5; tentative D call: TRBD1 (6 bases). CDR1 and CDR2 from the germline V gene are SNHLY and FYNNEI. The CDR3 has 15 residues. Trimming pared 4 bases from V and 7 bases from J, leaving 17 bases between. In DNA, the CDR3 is TGTGCCAGCAGTGGACCGGGACAAGGAATGCAGCCCCAGCATTTT. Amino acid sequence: CASSGPGQGMQPQHF.

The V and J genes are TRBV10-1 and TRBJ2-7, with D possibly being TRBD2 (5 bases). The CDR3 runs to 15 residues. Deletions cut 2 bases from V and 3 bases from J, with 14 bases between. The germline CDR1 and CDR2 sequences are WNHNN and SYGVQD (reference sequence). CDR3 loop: CASSERTGGIYEQYF. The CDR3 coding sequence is TGCGCCAGCAGTGAGAGGACTGGCGGAATCTACGAGCAGTACTTC.

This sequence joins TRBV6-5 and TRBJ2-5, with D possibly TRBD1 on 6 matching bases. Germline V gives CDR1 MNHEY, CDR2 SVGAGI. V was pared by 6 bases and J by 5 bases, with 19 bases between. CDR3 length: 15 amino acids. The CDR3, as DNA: TGTGCCAGCAGGCCCGGCAGGGGAATAATCGAGACCCAGTACTTC. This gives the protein CASRPGRGIIETQYF.

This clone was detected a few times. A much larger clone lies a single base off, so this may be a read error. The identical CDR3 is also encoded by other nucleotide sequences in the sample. In nucleotides, the CDR3 is TGTGCCAGCTCACCCGGACTAGCGGGAACCGGGGAGCTGTTTTTT. Protein sequence: CASSPGLAGTGELFF. V is TRBV18 and J is TRBJ2-2; 12 bases are shared with TRBD2. Germline CDR1 and CDR2: KGHSH and LQKENI. This CDR3 has 15 residues. V shed 3 bases and J 5 bases; nucleotides not matched to a gene: 1.

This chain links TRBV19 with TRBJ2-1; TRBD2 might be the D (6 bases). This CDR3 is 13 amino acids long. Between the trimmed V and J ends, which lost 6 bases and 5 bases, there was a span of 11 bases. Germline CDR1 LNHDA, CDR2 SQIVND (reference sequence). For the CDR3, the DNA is TGTGCCAGTAGAACCGGGGGAAACAATGAGCAGTTCTTC. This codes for CASRTGGNNEQFF.

The CDR3 coding sequence is TGCGCCAGCAGCCGTGGGGCAGCGGGGCCCTACGAGCAGTACTTC. Protein product: CASSRGAAGPYEQYF. The chain recombines TRBV4-1 with TRBJ2-7; TRBD2 matches at 7 bases. The junction had 8 bases not matched to a gene; V was cut back by 4 bases and J by 2 bases. Germline V gene lookup returns CDR1 MGHRA and CDR2 YSYEKL. The CDR3 extends over 15 amino acids.

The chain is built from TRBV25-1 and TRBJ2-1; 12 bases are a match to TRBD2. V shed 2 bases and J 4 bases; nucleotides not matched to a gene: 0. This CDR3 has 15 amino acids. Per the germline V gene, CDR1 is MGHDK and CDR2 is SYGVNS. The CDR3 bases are TGTGCCAGCAGTGAAACTAGCGGGGGGTACAATGAGCAGTTCTTC. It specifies CASSETSGGYNEQFF.

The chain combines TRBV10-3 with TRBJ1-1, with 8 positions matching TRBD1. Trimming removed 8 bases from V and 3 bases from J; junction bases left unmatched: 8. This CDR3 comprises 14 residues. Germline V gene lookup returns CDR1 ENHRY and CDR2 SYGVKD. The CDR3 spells CAIGRQGRDTEAFF. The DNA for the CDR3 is TGTGCCATCGGAAGACAGGGGAGGGACACTGAAGCTTTCTTT.

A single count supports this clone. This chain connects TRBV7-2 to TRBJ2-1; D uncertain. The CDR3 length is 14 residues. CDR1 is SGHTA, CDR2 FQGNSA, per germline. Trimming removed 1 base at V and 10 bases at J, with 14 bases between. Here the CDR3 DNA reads TGTGCCAGCAGCTTAGGGACCCGTCTTGGGGAGCAGTTCTTC. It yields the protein CASSLGTRLGEQFF.

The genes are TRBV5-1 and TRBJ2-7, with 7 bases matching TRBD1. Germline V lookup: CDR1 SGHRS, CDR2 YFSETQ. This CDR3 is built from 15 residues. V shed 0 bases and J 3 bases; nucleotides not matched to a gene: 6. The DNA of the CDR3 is TGCGCCAGCAGCTTGGGTGGGACAGAGAACTACGAGCAGTACTTC. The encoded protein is CASSLGGTENYEQYF.

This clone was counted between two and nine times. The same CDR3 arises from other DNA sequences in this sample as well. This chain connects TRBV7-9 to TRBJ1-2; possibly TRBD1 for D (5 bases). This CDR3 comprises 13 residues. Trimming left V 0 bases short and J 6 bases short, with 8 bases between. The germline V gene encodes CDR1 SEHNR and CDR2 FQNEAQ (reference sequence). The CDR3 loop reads CASSLAGGDGYTF. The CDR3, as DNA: TGTGCCAGCAGCTTAGCGGGGGGAGATGGCTACACCTTC.

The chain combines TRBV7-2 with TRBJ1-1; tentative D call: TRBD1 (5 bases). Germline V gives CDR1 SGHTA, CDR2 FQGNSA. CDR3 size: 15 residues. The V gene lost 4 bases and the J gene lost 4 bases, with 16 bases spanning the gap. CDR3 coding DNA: TGTGCCAGCAGCTCGCCGAGCGGGGCAATCACTGAAGCTTTCTTT. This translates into CASSSPSGAITEAFF.